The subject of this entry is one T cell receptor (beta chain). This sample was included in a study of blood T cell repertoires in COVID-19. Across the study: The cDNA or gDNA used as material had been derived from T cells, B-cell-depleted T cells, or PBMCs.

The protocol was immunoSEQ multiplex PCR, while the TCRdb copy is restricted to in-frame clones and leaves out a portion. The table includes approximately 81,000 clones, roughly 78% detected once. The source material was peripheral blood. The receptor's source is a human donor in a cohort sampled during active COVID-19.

CDR3 region: CASSIEQGAHEQYF. DNA of the CDR3: TGTGCCAGCAGCATCGAACAGGGGGCGCATGAGCAGTACTTC. V usage is TRBV7-2 and J usage is TRBJ2-7; 9 nucleotides match TRBD1. With V trimmed by 5 bases and J by 7 bases, 9 bases remained unmatched. This CDR3 has 14 amino acids. CDR1 is SGHTA and CDR2 is FQGNSA in the germline V gene.